This entry features one T cell receptor (beta chain) sequence. The germline gives CDR1 LNHDA, CDR2 SQIVND (reference sequence). The trim removed 7 bases at V and 5 bases at J, leaving 4 bases unmatched. This CDR3 comprises 13 residues. The data originate from a study of blood T cell repertoires in COVID-19. One Seattle source followed patients from active infection through their disease course. Some clones are missing from TCRdb's copy, which holds only in-frame ones; the method was immunoSEQ multiplex PCR. The table records under 95,000 clones, 70% to 90% of them present only once. This clonotype was sampled from a man between 45 and 60 years old with COVID-19, enrolled during active disease. Sequencing was performed on peripheral blood. The V call is TRBV19, the J call TRBJ1-5; TRBD1 aligns across 8 bases. CDR3 DNA: TGTGCCAGTACAGACAGGGGCTATCAGCCCCAGCATTTT. It yields the protein CASTDRGYQPQHF.